The TCR beta chain described here comes from a study of shared clonotypes between healthy human individuals (TCRdb year 2020). Broadly, across the study: Three men and a couple of women, aged 18 to 49 years, made up the cohort. Per donor, leukapheresis produced somewhere between about 0.9 and 9.5 billion PBMCs. To estimate repertoire size and how much clonotypes are shared between individuals, the study performed deep sequencing of blood TCR repertoires from a few healthy adults. To increase sequencing depth and limit assay-specific biases, TCR repertoire library preparation and sequencing were carried out by different laboratories using diverse techniques. Per donor, three plates each were used for CD4 naive and CD4 memory, two for CD8 naive, and one for CD8 memory.

Using the deep immunoSEQ assay, multiplex PCR amplified TCR CDR3 regions from genomic DNA. For each cell subset, the extracted genomic DNA was distributed evenly across all wells of several immunoSEQ 96-well plates, and each plate served as one replicate. For sorted subsets, about 210 ng of genomic DNA, equivalent to roughly 33,000 T cell genomes, went into each replicate PCR. The purified libraries were quantified using a Qubit 3.0 fluorometer, sized with a Bioanalyzer 2100, and then quantified again using the KAPA Library Quantification kit. Every immunoSEQ 96-well plate was sequenced on a dedicated single-read 150-cycle Illumina NextSeq 550 flow cell. As for the authors' bioinformatics: Because the immunoSEQ output included only junctional sequences and no quality scores, the filtering could not be the same as the filtering used for full-length reads. Sequences were annotated with PyIR, a Python wrapper for IgBLAST v1.9, using IMGT germline references to assign V/J genes and CDR3. Any read was removed if the V/J assignment was weak (E-value above 1e-6), the CDR3 was missing, or the read contained stop codons, out-of-frame junctions, or ambiguous translated residues. V3J clonotypes were defined as sequences sharing an identical inferred V gene, J gene, and CDR3 amino acid sequence. The percentage overlap between two repertoires was calculated by dividing the number of shared unique clonotypes by the size of the smaller repertoire. Three approaches were used to assess repertoire richness: RTK rarefaction, the Chao1 estimator, and Recon v2.1 estimates of unobserved clonotypes. Generation probabilities for all TCRbeta clonotypes obtained by the gDNA method from a handful of donors were computed using OLGA. Here the immuneACCESS table is served through TCRdb, limited to in-frame sequences with V and J called. Missing clones are a known gap in these copies; in checked studies unresolved V genes cover under half, and the rest lacks a known reason. V, J and clone size are those of that table, while D and trimming were read from the DNA. This sample has around 700,000 clones in its table, and around 73% of those were observed once. 1.5% to 2% of the sample is in the top ten clones.

With regard to this clone: The antigen this receptor binds is unknown. No quality values exist for individual bases; no much larger clone is one base distant.

Overall study results and their limits: Sharing across a few donors was observed for roughly 5% of naive CD4, about 4% of naive CD8, roughly 2.3% of memory CD4, and around 0.42% of memory CD8 clonotypes. Sampling was restricted to blood, and TCR repertoires in tissue are likely to differ from TCR repertoires in blood. Compared with non-shared clonotypes, the clonotypes found in all four sorted-subset donors had higher generation probabilities. Pairwise subsampling indicated that sequencing depth was expected to affect the degree of clonotype sharing among donors. Larger estimated clonotype richness was generally found for naive subsets than for memory subsets. The genetic and exposure-history diversity represented was limited by the small number of donors. Even with the large sequencing depth, rarefaction of the sorted-subset datasets indicated that sequencing was incomplete.

V loses 2 bases, J loses 6 bases, and the germline ends lie 10 bases apart. The CDR3 covers 13 residues, taking in both the cysteine and the phenylalanine. CDR3 DNA only is kept here, 39 bases in frame from base 1. The CDR1 and CDR2 encoded by the germline V gene are MNHNS and SASEGT. The donors were healthy, HIV-negative adults who had no recently reported acute infections or vaccinations. All donors were Caucasian adults living in Nashville, Tennessee, USA. CD4+ T cells were enriched by magnetic negative selection, after which naive cells were positively selected on CD45RA and the negative fraction was taken as the memory subset. Blood was obtained by leukapheresis, after which PBMCs were separated by Ficoll-Histopaque density gradient centrifugation and cryopreserved in liquid nitrogen vapor phase. Analytical flow cytometry was used to check the purity and quantity of every magnetically sorted T cell population. Each sorted fraction had its genomic DNA isolated and then quantified by UV absorbance on a Nanodrop 2000c.

Sequencing was carried out using memory CD4+ T cells sorted from blood. The cell subset or site label of this sample denotes: CD45RA-negative fraction. The sequence links TRBV6-1 to TRBJ2-5; a confident D gene designation cannot be given. The sequence was obtained from a woman aged 30 to 39 in good health. This receptor carries the CDR3 CASSELVAKTQYF. The DNA sequence is as follows: TGTGCCAGCAGTGAACTCGTCGCAAAGACCCAGTACTTC.